This T cell receptor (beta chain) appears in the sequencing data of a study of T cells in Graves' hyperthyroidism and ophthalmopathy. TCR beta CDR3 sequences were amplified from RNA transcripts. When the TCR CDR3 underwent first-round RT-PCR, the HTBI primer set was used. A single record per CDR3 protein comes from TCRdb applying MiXCR to the multiplex PCR reads. The table has around 700,000 distinct CDR3 sequences, around 19% seen once. The CDR3 spans 16 residues. Germline V gene lookup returns CDR1 SGHDN and CDR2 FVKESK. Trimming took off 4 bases at V and 3 bases at J, with 19 bases between the two ends.

The genes are TRBV14 and TRBJ2-7; no clear D. The clonotype was recovered from a woman in her 50s with Graves' hyperthyroidism that later progressed to Graves' ophthalmopathy. Sequencing was done on a sample of blood. For the CDR3, the DNA is TGTGCCAGCAGCCGACAAAGATCCGTTTTATTCTACGAGCAGTACTTC. Protein: CASSRQRSVLFYEQYF.